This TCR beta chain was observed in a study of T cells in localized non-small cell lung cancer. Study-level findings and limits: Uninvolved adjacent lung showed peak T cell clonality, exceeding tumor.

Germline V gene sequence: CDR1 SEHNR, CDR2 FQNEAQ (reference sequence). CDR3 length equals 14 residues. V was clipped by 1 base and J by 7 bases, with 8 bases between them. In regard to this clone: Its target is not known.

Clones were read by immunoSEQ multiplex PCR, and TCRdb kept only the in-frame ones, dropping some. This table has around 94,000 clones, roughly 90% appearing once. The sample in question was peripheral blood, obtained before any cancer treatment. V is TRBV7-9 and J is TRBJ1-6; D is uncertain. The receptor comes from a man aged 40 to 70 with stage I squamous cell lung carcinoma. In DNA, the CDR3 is TGTGCCAGCAGCTTAGGGGCGGCCAATTCACCCCTCCACTTT. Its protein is CASSLGAANSPLHF. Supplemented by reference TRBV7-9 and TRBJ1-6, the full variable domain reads DTGVSQNPRHKITKRGQNVTFRCDPISEHNRLYWYRQTLGQGPEFLTYFQNEAQLEKSRLLSDRFSAERPKGSFSTLEIQRTEQGDSAMYLCASSLGAANSPLHFGNGTRLTVT.